These 30 T cell receptor beta chains share one sample of origin, sequenced in a study of cytomegalovirus exposure and HLA in healthy donors. The PCR contained 60 Vbeta and 13 Jbeta primers. The assay was immunoSEQ multiplex PCR, and TCRdb's table has in-frame clones only and misses some. The table shows roughly 150,000 clones, with around 72% occurring only once. Material for sequencing was PBMCs. These receptor sequences come from a woman between 40 and 50 years old in good health and CMV-seropositive.

The rearrangement uses TRBV19 and TRBJ1-4, with 10 bases identical to TRBD1. The J segment lost 8 bases and the V segment lost 5 bases, leaving 8 bases of the junction unmatched. CDR3 length equals 15 residues. Looked up from germline, CDR1 is LNHDA and CDR2 is SQIVND (reference sequence). CDR3 amino acids: CASSSNGQGEEKLFF. The CDR3 DNA reads as TGTGCCAGTAGTTCGAACGGACAGGGGGAGGAAAAACTGTTTTTT.

The rearrangement joins TRBV7-9 to TRBJ2-7; the D gene is possibly TRBD1 (5 bases). Germline CDR1 SEHNR, CDR2 FQNEAQ (reference sequence). The CDR3 is 19 amino acids. The V end lost 5 bases, the J end lost 2 bases, and 28 bases lay between the germline ends. The CDR3 spells CASSRNYSTGRTNAYEQYF. CDR3 bases: TGTGCCAGCAGCCGGAACTATAGTACAGGCCGTACGAATGCCTACGAGCAGTACTTC.

This clone appeared a few times. V usage is TRBV4-2 and J usage is TRBJ2-6, with TRBD2 matching over 10 bases. CDR1 is LGHNA and CDR2 is YNFKEQ in the germline V gene. The CDR3 is made up of 19 amino acids. V shed 2 bases and J 0 bases; nucleotides not matched to a gene: 7. The CDR3 region is CASSQISGGAASGANVLTF. In DNA form, the CDR3 reads TGTGCCAGCAGCCAAATAAGCGGGGGGGCCGCCTCTGGGGCCAACGTCCTGACTTTC.

This chain uses TRBV7-3 with TRBJ2-1, with D tentatively TRBD1 (5 bases). V dropped 2 bases and J dropped 8 bases, with 19 bases sitting between them. Looked up from germline, CDR1 is SGHTA and CDR2 is FQGTGA. The CDR3 has 16 residues. The DNA for the CDR3 is TGTGCCAGCAGCTTAGGGGCGGCCCCTAGGGTGGATGAGCAGTTCTTC. Translating gives CASSLGAAPRVDEQFF.

J is TRBJ2-7 and V is TRBV27; D possibly corresponds to TRBD2 (6 bases). The CDR3 runs 16 residues. Germline lookup yields CDR1 MNHEY and CDR2 SMNVEV (reference sequence). V lost 3 bases, J lost 3 bases, and 18 bases lay in between. The CDR3 nucleotides read TGTGCCAGCAGTTTTACAGAAAGGAGGGCCTACTACGAGCAGTACTTC. Encoded protein: CASSFTERRAYYEQYF.

CDR3 in amino acids: CASSDRTGQGNQYF. CDR3 coding DNA: TGTGCCAGCAGTGATCGCACCGGACAGGGAAACCAGTACTTC. The V gene is TRBV2, the J gene TRBJ2-5, with 8 positions matching TRBD1. This CDR3 has 14 residues. In germline, CDR1 is SNHLY, CDR2 FYNNEI. V dropped 3 bases and J dropped 10; count of bases not matched to a gene: 10.

Regarding this clone: An end of the junction differs from the germline gene, which may be a read error. This chain joins TRBV6-1 and TRBJ1-5; tentative D call: TRBD1 (6 bases). The CDR3 has 15 residues. CDR1 is MNHNS, CDR2 SASEGT, per germline. This CDR3 is CASSKLQGSDQPQHF. CDR3 bases: TGTGCCAGCAGTAAACTACAGGGTAGCGATCAGCCCCAGCATTTT.

V is TRBV10-3 and J is TRBJ1-5; no clear D. Germline assignment: CDR1 ENHRY and CDR2 SYGVKD. Trimming removed 2 bases from V and 7 bases from J, with 12 bases in between. The CDR3 spans 14 residues. The CDR3 nucleotides are TGTGCCATCAGTGAGGAGGAGGTCCTACAGCCCCAGCATTTT. It encodes CAISEEEVLQPQHF.

The rearrangement joins TRBV7-9 to TRBJ2-1; 10 nucleotides line up with TRBD1. V lost 0 bases and J lost 12; bases outside the gene matches: 14. Germline V CDR1 and CDR2: SEHNR, FQNEAQ (reference sequence). The CDR3 has 17 amino acids. CDR3 nucleotides: TGTGCCAGCAGCTTAGCGAAATCCGGGACAGGGGTTTTCGGGCAGTTCTTC. Translated: CASSLAKSGTGVFGQFF.

The chain has TRBV6-6 and TRBJ2-3; D uncertain. V was pared by 10 bases and J by 6 bases, with 11 bases between. This CDR3 comprises 11 residues. CDR1 and CDR2 (germline): MNHNY, SVGAGI (reference sequence). The chain's CDR3 is CATRVLDTQYF. CDR3 nucleotides: TGTGCCACCCGTGTCTTGGATACGCAGTATTTT.

The rearrangement joins TRBV19 to TRBJ2-1; unclear D gene. V was clipped by 3 bases and J by 0 bases, with 9 bases between them. From germline, CDR1 is LNHDA and CDR2 SQIVND (reference sequence). The CDR3 length is 15 residues. The CDR3 DNA sequence: TGTGCCAGTAGTATTGGAGCGAACTCCTACAATGAGCAGTTCTTC. As protein: CASSIGANSYNEQFF.

The rearrangement joins TRBV6-5 to TRBJ2-5; 9 nucleotides agree with TRBD1. V gave up 0 bases and J gave up 5 bases; unmatched junction bases: 7. CDR3 size: 16 residues. Germline CDR1 is MNHEY and CDR2 is SVGAGI. The CDR3 nucleotides are TGTGCCAGCAGTTACTCGTGGACAGGGGTGAAGGAGACCCAGTACTTC. The encoded protein is CASSYSWTGVKETQYF.

The V and J genes are TRBV30 and TRBJ2-6, with D possibly matching TRBD1 (5 bases). The length of the CDR3 is 15 residues. Germline-derived CDR1 and CDR2 are GTSNPN and SVGIG (reference sequence). The V end lost 0 bases, the J end lost 2 bases, and 8 bases lay between the germline ends. DNA for the CDR3: TGTGCCTGGAGTGTATCCAGGGCTGGGGCCAACGTCCTGACTTTC. Its translation: CAWSVSRAGANVLTF.

The chain recombines TRBV14 with TRBJ1-1, with TRBD1 identical over 7 bases. V was pared by 4 bases and J by 7 bases, with 9 bases of the junction left unmatched. The germline gives CDR1 SGHDN, CDR2 FVKESK. The CDR3 is made up of 14 amino acids. The CDR3 is CASSPRDRPIEAFF. CDR3 bases: TGTGCCAGCAGCCCTCGGGACAGACCAATTGAAGCTTTCTTT. The full variable domain, completed using reference TRBV14 and TRBJ1-1, is EAGVTQFPSHSVIEKGQTVTLRCDPISGHDNLYWYRRVMGKEIKFLLHFVKESKQDESGMPNNRFLAERTGGTYSTLKVQPAELEDSGVYFCASSPRDRPIEAFFGQGTRLTVV.

V gene TRBV6-5 combines with J gene TRBJ1-5, with 9 bases that match TRBD1. The CDR3 contains 15 residues. Germline V gives CDR1 MNHEY, CDR2 SVGAGI. Trimming removed 6 bases from V and 1 base from J; junction bases left unmatched: 4. The CDR3 DNA follows: TGTGCCAGCAGCCGCGGACAGGGGAGCAATCAGCCCCAGCATTTT. Amino acids: CASSRGQGSNQPQHF.

J is TRBJ1-1 and V is TRBV5-6, with D unclear. The germline V and J ends were trimmed by 2 bases and 2 bases, with 4 bases remaining between them. The CDR3 extends over 12 amino acids. CDR1 is SGHDT and CDR2 is YYEEEE in the germline V gene. CDR3 in amino acids: CASSLTNTEAFF. In nucleotides, the CDR3 is TGTGCCAGCAGCTTAACAAACACTGAAGCTTTCTTT.

The table lists this clone with a count of one. The genes are TRBV5-1 and TRBJ2-5; TRBD1 matches 8 bases. Germline V lookup: CDR1 SGHRS, CDR2 YFSETQ. The CDR3 runs 15 residues. The V segment lost 4 bases and the J segment 5 bases; nucleotides outside the gene matches: 10. CDR3 protein: CASSTLDRAWETQYF. CDR3 sequence (DNA): TGCGCCAGCAGCACCCTGGACAGGGCTTGGGAGACCCAGTACTTC.

V usage is TRBV2 and J usage is TRBJ2-7; 7 nucleotides line up with TRBD1. Per the germline V gene, CDR1 is SNHLY and CDR2 is FYNNEI. The CDR3 consists of 14 residues. Losses at the gene ends were 8 bases for V and 6 bases for J; bases not matched to a gene: 13. The CDR3 DNA sequence: TGTGCCAGCCGCCACCCCGGACAGGTTGTCGAGCAGTACTTC. Its protein is CASRHPGQVVEQYF.

The chain carries TRBV4-1 and TRBJ2-5; the match to TRBD2 covers 10 bases. From germline, CDR1 is MGHRA and CDR2 YSYEKL. The J segment lost 1 base and the V segment lost 0 bases, leaving 11 bases of the junction unmatched. The CDR3 totals 19 residues. The CDR3 DNA sequence: TGCGCCAGCAGCCAAGAGAGGGGGGGACCTAGCGGGGGCCAAGAGACCCAGTACTTC. Amino acids: CASSQERGGPSGGQETQYF.

This clone came up once. The chain employs TRBV11-1 and TRBJ1-1; 8 bases match TRBD1. Germline V gives CDR1 SGHAT, CDR2 FQDESV (reference sequence). The CDR3 covers 14 residues. V gave up 7 bases and J gave up 3 bases; unmatched junction bases: 7. This CDR3 is CASTLDRGYTEAFF. The CDR3 DNA is TGTGCCAGCACCCTAGACAGGGGATACACTGAAGCTTTCTTT.

This clone was found a few times. V is TRBV9 and J is TRBJ2-5; 11 bases are a match to TRBD2. This CDR3 contains 15 residues. From germline, CDR1 is SGDLS and CDR2 YYNGEE. V was pared by 2 bases and J by 5 bases, with 5 bases of the junction left unmatched. Written as DNA, the CDR3 is TGTGCCAGCAGCGTTAGCGGGGGGGCGTGGGAGACCCAGTACTTC. This encodes CASSVSGGAWETQYF.

For the CDR3, the DNA is TGTGCCAGCAGTTTATCTAAGGACAGGGGGATCGGCTACACCTTC. Amino acid sequence: CASSLSKDRGIGYTF. The chain links TRBV27 to TRBJ1-2, with 10 bases aligning to TRBD1. This CDR3 contains 15 residues. Germline-derived CDR1 and CDR2 are MNHEY and SMNVEV (reference sequence). The V segment lost 0 bases and the J segment 8 bases; nucleotides outside the gene matches: 6.

The gene calls are TRBV19 and TRBJ1-1, with 8 nucleotides matching TRBD1. Germline V CDR1 and CDR2: LNHDA, SQIVND (reference sequence). Trimming at V came to 2 bases and at J to 11 bases, leaving 7 bases not matched to a gene. The CDR3 consists of 13 residues. This CDR3 reads CASSINPGGRAFF. CDR3 nucleotide sequence: TGTGCCAGTAGTATAAACCCAGGGGGCCGGGCTTTCTTT.

To note about this clone: At the DNA level, this CDR3 is encoded by other sequences in the same sample as well. The V gene is TRBV2, the J gene TRBJ2-3; 8 positions agree with TRBD2. Germline CDR1 and CDR2: SNHLY and FYNNEI. The ends lost 10 bases at V and 1 base at J; junction bases unmatched: 7. This CDR3 has 14 amino acids. In nucleotides, the CDR3 is TGTGCCACATTCGGACTAGCTCGCACAGATACGCAGTATTTT. The encoded protein is CATFGLARTDTQYF.

V gene TRBV29-1 combines with J gene TRBJ1-1; D possibly corresponds to TRBD1 (5 bases). Trimming took 7 bases from V and 1 from J, leaving 10 bases between them. CDR3 length equals 12 residues. Germline CDR1 is SQVTM and CDR2 is ANQGSEA. CDR3 sequence: CSGRQTNTEAFF. The CDR3 nucleotides are TGCAGCGGGAGACAGACGAACACTGAAGCTTTCTTT.

This chain joins TRBV6-6 and TRBJ1-1, with 8 nucleotides matching TRBD1. Germline lookup yields CDR1 MNHNY and CDR2 SVGAGI (reference sequence). The CDR3 spans 12 residues. After removal of 5 bases from V and 8 bases from J, the junction contained 4 bases not matched to a gene. Here the CDR3 DNA reads TGTGCCAGCAGTGGACAGGGAGACGAAGCTTTCTTT. It codes for CASSGQGDEAFF.

The J gene is TRBJ2-3, the V gene TRBV11-3, with 7 bases identical to TRBD1. This CDR3 is built from 14 residues. CDR1 and CDR2 (germline): SGHNT, YENEEA. Losses at the gene ends were 6 bases for V and 2 bases for J; bases not matched to a gene: 5. CDR3 sequence reads: CASSAGTVTDTQYF. CDR3 DNA: TGTGCCAGCAGTGCCGGGACAGTCACAGATACGCAGTATTTT.

The chain carries TRBV5-5 and TRBJ1-2, with 7 positions matching TRBD1. Germline CDR1 reads SGHKS; CDR2 reads YYEKEE (reference sequence). The CDR3 covers 15 residues. V gave up 4 bases and J gave up 2 bases; unmatched junction bases: 8. The CDR3 spells CASSPQGGSNYGYTF. Written as DNA, the CDR3 is TGTGCCAGCAGCCCGCAGGGGGGTTCGAACTATGGCTACACCTTC.

The CDR3 region is CASSFDRVDEQFF. The CDR3 DNA is TGTGCCAGCAGCTTCGACAGGGTCGATGAGCAGTTCTTC. The genes are TRBV5-4 and TRBJ2-1; TRBD1 aligns across 7 bases. Germline CDR1 and CDR2: SGHNT and YYREEE (reference sequence). CDR3 length: 13 amino acids. J gave up 8 bases and V 2 bases, and 4 bases lay outside the gene matches.

The chain uses TRBV2 and TRBJ1-2; 8 bases align to TRBD1. Looked up from germline, CDR1 is SNHLY and CDR2 is FYNNEI. The junction had 15 bases not matched to a gene; V was cut back by 1 base and J by 11 bases. The CDR3 is made up of 16 amino acids. CDR3 nucleotide sequence: TGTGCCAGCAGTGAAGAGGGACAGGACATTCACCGGGGGTACACCTTC. Protein product: CASSEEGQDIHRGYTF.